The present T cell receptor (beta chain) was sequenced within a study of CD8 T cells in Susac syndrome. Random hexamers were used to reverse transcribe about 0.5 to 1 ug of RNA. Multiplex immunoSEQ PCR targeted 54 Vbeta and 13 Jbeta TCR beta segments. TCRdb reprocessed the immunoSEQ multiplex PCR reads via MiXCR and lists one record per CDR3 protein. The sample includes more than 100,000 distinct CDR3 sequences, about 95% of them seen just once. The germline gives CDR1 SGDLS, CDR2 YYNGEE. Trimming took 1 base from V and 11 from J, leaving 9 bases between them. The CDR3 length is 11 residues. This clonotype was obtained from a human donor with Susac syndrome. The chain uses TRBV9 and TRBJ1-1; possibly TRBD1 for D (5 bases). Sequenced: CD8+ T cells from PBMCs. CDR3 protein: CASSVIWGAFF. CDR3 DNA: TGTGCCAGCAGCGTAATATGGGGCGCTTTCTTT.